The 15 T cell receptor beta chains presented below share a single source sample, sequenced in a study of OX40 agonist ivuxolimab in advanced cancers. Sequenced by immunoSEQ multiplex PCR; TCRdb stores in-frame clones only, minus some. In the table there are tens of thousands of clones, about 81% of which are singletons. This material consisted of CD4+ or CD8+ T cells sorted from blood, taken in a trial of the OX40 agonist ivuxolimab. These receptors all come from an adult with an advanced solid tumor such as melanoma, head and neck, liver or kidney cancer.

The V call is TRBV4-1, the J call TRBJ2-7, with D tentatively TRBD2 (6 bases). Per the germline V gene, CDR1 is MGHRA and CDR2 is YSYEKL. The CDR3 has 16 residues. Trimming shortened V by 1 base and J by 2 bases, and 15 bases separated the two germline ends. CDR3 amino acids: CASSQVLGLSPYEQYF. CDR3 nucleotide sequence: TGCGCCAGCAGCCAAGTTCTTGGACTATCTCCCTACGAGCAGTACTTC.

The chain combines TRBV21-1 with TRBJ1-2; whether TRBD1, the table's D call, matches the DNA was not checked. TRBV21-1 is termed a pseudogene. The CDR3 length is 15 residues. The CDR3 nucleotides read TGTGCCAGCAGCTCAAAGGGGGTAGCTAACTATGGCTACACCTTC. Its translation is CASSSKGVANYGYTF.

In DNA form, the CDR3 reads TGTGCCAGCAGCCCCGCCGTGGCGAGTGGCTACACCTTC. Its protein is CASSPAVASGYTF. This rearrangement joins TRBV5-4 to TRBJ1-2; D gene unclear. Germline CDR1 reads SGHNT; CDR2 reads YYREEE (reference sequence). Trimming removed 4 bases at V and 7 bases at J, with 14 bases between. The CDR3 totals 13 residues.

V usage is TRBV9 and J usage is TRBJ1-4; the match to TRBD1 covers 8 bases. Germline CDR1 and CDR2: SGDLS and YYNGEE. This CDR3 region has 16 residues. The junction had 7 bases not matched to a gene; V was cut back by 4 bases and J by 2 bases. The CDR3 loop is CASSTRTGGTNEKLFF. Written as DNA, the CDR3 is TGTGCCAGCAGCACGAGAACAGGGGGGACTAATGAAAAACTGTTTTTT.

CDR3 DNA: TGTGCCTGGGTCGGACAGGGAAACACCATATATTTT. Residues: CAWVGQGNTIYF. The chain carries TRBV30 and TRBJ1-3, with a possible D match to TRBD1 (6 bases). Deletions cut 5 bases from V and 4 bases from J, with 9 bases between. This CDR3 spans 12 amino acids. Germline V gives CDR1 GTSNPN, CDR2 SVGIG (reference sequence).

This clone was observed a single time. The V and J genes are TRBV28 and TRBJ2-1; D unclear. Germline-derived CDR1 and CDR2 are MDHEN and SYDVKM. The CDR3 is 15 residues long. Trimming took 6 bases from V and 2 from J, leaving 14 bases between them. CDR3 sequence: CASRPGNLPYNEQFF. The CDR3 region has the DNA TGTGCCAGCAGGCCGGGCAACCTCCCCTACAATGAGCAGTTCTTC.

By proportion, this clone is medium-sized. The V and J genes are TRBV2 and TRBJ2-7, with TRBD2 identical over 7 bases. Germline-derived CDR1 and CDR2 are SNHLY and FYNNEI. J lost 2 bases, V lost 9 bases, and 4 bases had no gene match. CDR3 length: 12 amino acids. The CDR3 coding sequence is TGTGCCAGTGTAGCGGGCCCCTACGAGCAGTACTTC. Its protein is CASVAGPYEQYF.

The genes are TRBV9 and TRBJ1-1; no firm D call. Trimming cost V 0 bases and J 2 bases, with 8 bases left between them. This CDR3 is 14 amino acids long. CDR1 is SGDLS and CDR2 is YYNGEE in the germline V gene. The CDR3 DNA reads TGTGCCAGCAGCGTAGAAGCAGCCAACACTGAAGCTTTCTTT. This codes for CASSVEAANTEAFF.

This chain connects TRBV5-1 to TRBJ1-5, with 9 nucleotides matching TRBD1. The CDR3 is made up of 14 amino acids. Germline CDR1 SGHRS, CDR2 YFSETQ. Trimming at V came to 5 bases and at J to 6 bases, leaving 6 bases not matched to a gene. Here the CDR3 DNA reads TGCGCCAGCAGTCCCGGGACAGGGACTCAGCCCCAGCATTTT. It yields the protein CASSPGTGTQPQHF.

The chain recombines TRBV27 with TRBJ1-5, with D perhaps matching TRBD1 (5 bases). Trimming stripped 6 bases from V and 2 bases from J, with 14 bases between. The CDR3 consists of 15 residues. CDR1 MNHEY and CDR2 SMNVEV come from the germline V gene (reference sequence). CDR3: CASRIRVDGNQPQHF. The CDR3 DNA reads as TGTGCCAGCAGAATCAGGGTCGATGGCAATCAGCCCCAGCATTTT.

This clone turned up a few times. The chain recombines TRBV4-1 with TRBJ2-5, with TRBD1 matching 9 bases. The length of the CDR3 is 17 residues. The germline V gene encodes CDR1 MGHRA and CDR2 YSYEKL. J lost 4 bases, V lost 3 bases, and 12 bases had no gene match. CDR3 in DNA: TGCGCCAGCAGCCACGCCGGGACAGGGTATTTAGGAGAGACCCAGTACTTC. Protein product: CASSHAGTGYLGETQYF.

As concerns this clone: This likely stems from a read error, as it lies one base from a far larger clone. V gene TRBV13 combines with J gene TRBJ1-2; 7 positions agree with TRBD1. Per germline, CDR1 PRHDT and CDR2 FYEKMQ (reference sequence). V was pared by 6 bases and J by 2 bases, with 3 bases of the junction left unmatched. The CDR3 extends over 13 amino acids. CDR3 amino acids: CASSQTGNYGYTF. CDR3 DNA: TGTGCCAGCAGTCAGACAGGGAACTATGGCTACACCTTC.

This rearrangement joins TRBV11-3 to TRBJ2-1; 7 nucleotides align to TRBD1. Germline assignment: CDR1 SGHNT and CDR2 YENEEA. The CDR3 extends over 14 amino acids. The junction had 1 base not matched to a gene; V was cut back by 1 base and J by 4 bases. The CDR3 sequence: CASSLGDSYNEQFF. The CDR3 DNA reads as TGTGCCAGCAGCTTAGGGGACAGTTACAATGAGCAGTTCTTC.

This chain links TRBV30 with TRBJ2-7, with D perhaps TRBD2 (6 bases). This CDR3 comprises 14 residues. The germline gives CDR1 GTSNPN, CDR2 SVGIG (reference sequence). V was pared by 2 bases and J by 7 bases, with 18 bases between. The CDR3 nucleotides read TGTGCCTGGAGTTTTAGCGGCCTCGCCCGGGAGCAGTACTTC. This codes for CAWSFSGLAREQYF.

This chain uses TRBV11-2 with TRBJ2-7; D is possibly TRBD1 or TRBD2 (5 bases each). The CDR3 is 15 amino acids. V lost 4 bases, J lost 0 bases, and 13 bases lay in between. Germline CDR1 and CDR2: SGHAT and FQNNGV. CDR3 DNA sequence: TGTGCCAGCAGCTCACCGGGACGGGTCTCCTACGAGCAGTACTTC. Translating gives CASSSPGRVSYEQYF. The full variable domain, with the rest looked up from reference TRBV11-2 and TRBJ2-7, is EAGVAQSPRYKIIEKRQSVAFWCNPISGHATLYWYQQILGQGPKLLIQFQNNGVVDDSQLPKDRFSAERLKGVDSTLKIQPAKLEDSAVYLCASSSPGRVSYEQYFGPGTRLTVT.